What follows is one TCR beta chain and its context. Its ends do not fully match the called genes, so a read error is possible. CDR1 and CDR2 from the germline V gene are DFQATT and SNEGSKA (reference sequence). This CDR3 comprises 15 residues. RNA transcripts were the template, and TCR beta CDR3 regions were amplified from them. Second-round multiplex PCR came after a first-round RT-PCR that employed HTBI primers. TCRdb re-analysed the multiplex PCR reads in MiXCR, keeping a single row per CDR3 protein. This sample carries tens of thousands of distinct CDR3 sequences, about 51% of them seen once, and the ten largest clones take more than 15%. The record originates from a study of Graves' ophthalmopathy and Graves' hyperthyroidism.

The chain is built from TRBV20-1 and TRBJ1-2; possibly TRBD1 for D (5 bases). This sequence originates from an adult man with Graves' ophthalmopathy. The specimen was peripheral blood. CDR3 nucleotide sequence: TGCAGTGCTAGGGACCCGCAGGGAGTAGACTATGGCTGCACCTTC. Protein product: CSARDPQGVDYGCTF.